This T cell receptor beta chain was captured in a study of metastatic and nonmetastatic thyroid tumors. TCRdb re-called clones via MiXCR from the PCR reads. The sample includes tens of thousands of clones, roughly 14% of them seen just once. Thyroid surgery was performed in patients who had received no treatment beforehand. There are 18 residues in the CDR3. Trimming left V 0 bases short and J 0 bases short, with 17 bases between. Germline V gene sequence: CDR1 SGHAT, CDR2 FQNNGV. This clone was seen repeatedly, ten times or more. What was sequenced was blood. This TCR was recovered from a male donor with papillary thyroid cancer or a benign thyroid nodule (not recorded which). Some clones in this sample may be carry-over from other donors' samples. The chain couples TRBV11-2 to TRBJ2-5, with D perhaps matching TRBD1 (6 bases). CDR3 nucleotides: TGTGCCAGCAGCTTAGATCCCCCGACAGGTGATTACCAAGAGACCCAGTACTTC. This sequence encodes CASSLDPPTGDYQETQYF.